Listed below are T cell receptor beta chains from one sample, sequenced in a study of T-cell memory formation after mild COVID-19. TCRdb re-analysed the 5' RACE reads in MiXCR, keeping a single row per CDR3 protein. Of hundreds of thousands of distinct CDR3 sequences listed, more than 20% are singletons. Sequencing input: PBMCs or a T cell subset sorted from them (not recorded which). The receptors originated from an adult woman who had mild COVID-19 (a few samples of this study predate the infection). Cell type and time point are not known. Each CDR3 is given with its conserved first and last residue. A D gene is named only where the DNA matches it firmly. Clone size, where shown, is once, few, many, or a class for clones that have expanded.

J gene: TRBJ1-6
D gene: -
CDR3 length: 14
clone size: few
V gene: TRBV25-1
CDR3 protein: CASSEQGPHSPLHF
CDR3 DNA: TGTGCCAGCAGTGAACAGGGCCCTCATTCACCCCTCCACTTT

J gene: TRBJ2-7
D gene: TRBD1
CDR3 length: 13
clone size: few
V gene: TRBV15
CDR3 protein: CATEDRSSYEQYF
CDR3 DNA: TGTGCCACCGAGGACAGGTCCTCCTACGAGCAGTACTTC

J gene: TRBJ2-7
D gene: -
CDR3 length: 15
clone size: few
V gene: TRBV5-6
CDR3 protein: CASSLRQRSSYEQYF
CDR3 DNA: TGTGCCAGCAGCCTACGACAGAGGAGCTCCTACGAGCAGTACTTC

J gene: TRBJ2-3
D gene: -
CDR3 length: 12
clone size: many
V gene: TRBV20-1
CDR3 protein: CSGRPGADTQYF
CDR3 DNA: TGCAGTGGCCGGCCTGGCGCAGATACGCAGTATTTT

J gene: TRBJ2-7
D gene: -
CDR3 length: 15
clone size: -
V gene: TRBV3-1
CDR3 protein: CASSQDTGRTYEQYF
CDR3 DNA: TGTGCCAGCAGCCAAGATACCGGCAGAACCTACGAGCAGTACTTC

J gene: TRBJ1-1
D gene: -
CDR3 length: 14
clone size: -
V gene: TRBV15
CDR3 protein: CATSRDQGDTEAFF
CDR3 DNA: TGTGCCACCAGCAGAGATCAAGGGGACACTGAAGCTTTCTTT

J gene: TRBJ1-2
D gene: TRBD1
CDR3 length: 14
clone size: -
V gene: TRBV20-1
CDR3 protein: CSASDRGSNYGYTF
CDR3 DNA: TGCAGTGCTAGCGACAGGGGTTCTAACTATGGCTACACCTTC

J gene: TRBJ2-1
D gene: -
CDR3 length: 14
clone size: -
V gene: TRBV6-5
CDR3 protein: CASSYGGGNNEQFF
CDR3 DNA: TGTGCCAGCAGTTACGGAGGGGGGAACAATGAGCAGTTCTTC

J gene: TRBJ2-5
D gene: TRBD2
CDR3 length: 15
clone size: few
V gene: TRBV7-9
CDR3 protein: CASRSRWASGETQYF
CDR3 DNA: TGTGCCAGCAGGTCGCGGTGGGCTAGCGGGGAGACCCAGTACTTC

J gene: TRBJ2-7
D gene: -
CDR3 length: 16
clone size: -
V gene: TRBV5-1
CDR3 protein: CASSSRGASPNYEQYF
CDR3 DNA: TGCGCCAGCAGCTCGAGAGGGGCTTCGCCTAATTACGAGCAGTACTTC

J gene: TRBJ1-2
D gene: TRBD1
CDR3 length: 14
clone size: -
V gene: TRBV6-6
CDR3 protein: CASSYPGQDYGYTF
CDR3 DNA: TGTGCCAGCAGTTACCCAGGACAGGACTATGGCTACACCTTC

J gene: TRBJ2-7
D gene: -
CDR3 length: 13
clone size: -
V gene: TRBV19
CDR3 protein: CASSIRNRGEQYF
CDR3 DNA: TGTGCCAGTAGTATTCGGAACCGGGGGGAGCAGTACTTC

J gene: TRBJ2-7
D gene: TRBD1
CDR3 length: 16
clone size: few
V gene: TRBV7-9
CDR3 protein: CASSSAWDRGAYEQYF
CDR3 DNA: TGTGCCAGCAGCTCTGCTTGGGACAGGGGGGCCTACGAGCAGTACTTC

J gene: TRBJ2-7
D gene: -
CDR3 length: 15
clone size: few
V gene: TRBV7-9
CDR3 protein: CASSLGTASSYEQYF
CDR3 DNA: TGTGCCAGCAGCTTAGGGACAGCCAGCTCCTACGAGCAGTACTTC

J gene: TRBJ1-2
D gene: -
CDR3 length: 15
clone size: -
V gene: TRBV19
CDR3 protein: CASRATDSSYYGYTF
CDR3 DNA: TGTGCCAGTAGGGCAACTGACAGCAGTTACTATGGCTACACCTTC

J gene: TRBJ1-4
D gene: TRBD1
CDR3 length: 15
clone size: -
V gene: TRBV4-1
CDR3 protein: CASSQGTGVNEKLFF
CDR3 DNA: TGCGCCAGCAGCCAAGGGACAGGGGTGAATGAAAAACTGTTTTTT